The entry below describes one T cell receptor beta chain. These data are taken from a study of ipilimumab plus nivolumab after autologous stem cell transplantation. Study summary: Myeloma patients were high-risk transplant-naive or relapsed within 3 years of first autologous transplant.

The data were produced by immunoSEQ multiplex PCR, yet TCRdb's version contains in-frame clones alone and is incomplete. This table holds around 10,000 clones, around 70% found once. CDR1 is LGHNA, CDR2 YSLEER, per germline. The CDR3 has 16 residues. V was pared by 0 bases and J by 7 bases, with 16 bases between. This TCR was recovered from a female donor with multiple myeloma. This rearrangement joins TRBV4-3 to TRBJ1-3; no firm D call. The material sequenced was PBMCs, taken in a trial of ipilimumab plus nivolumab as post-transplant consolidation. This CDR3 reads CASSQDWNPTGNTIYF. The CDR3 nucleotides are TGCGCCAGCAGCCAAGATTGGAACCCAACGGGGAACACCATATATTTT.